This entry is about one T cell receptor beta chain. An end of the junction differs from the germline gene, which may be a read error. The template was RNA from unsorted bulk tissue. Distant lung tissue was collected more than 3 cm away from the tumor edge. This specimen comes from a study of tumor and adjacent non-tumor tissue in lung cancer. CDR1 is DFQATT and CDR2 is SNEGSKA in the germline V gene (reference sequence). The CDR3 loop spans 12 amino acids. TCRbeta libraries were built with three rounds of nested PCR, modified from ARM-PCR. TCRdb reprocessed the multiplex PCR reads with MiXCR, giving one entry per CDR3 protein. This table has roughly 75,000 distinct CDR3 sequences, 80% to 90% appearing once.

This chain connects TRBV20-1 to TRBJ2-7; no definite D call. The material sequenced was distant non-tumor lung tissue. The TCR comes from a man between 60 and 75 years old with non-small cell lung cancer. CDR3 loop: CSAYAVTYEQYF. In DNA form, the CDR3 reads TGTAGTGCTTATGCAGTCACCTACGAGCAGTACTTC.